The present entry profiles one T cell receptor beta chain with its context. This sample is drawn from a study of blood T cell repertoires in COVID-19. Study-wide background: Samples representing acute and convalescent COVID-19 were sourced from the United States, Italy and Spain.

The CDR3 has 14 amino acids. Germline CDR1 reads GTSNPN; CDR2 reads SVGIG (reference sequence). V gave up 7 bases and J gave up 2 bases, with 17 bases separating them. In the original processing: Estimation of nucleated cell counts relied on the amplification of reference gene primers. Clones were read by immunoSEQ multiplex PCR, and TCRdb kept only the in-frame ones, dropping some. The DNA gave D and trimming, while V, J and clone size come from that table. The table has about 200,000 clones, more than 70% seen once; the top ten hold around 1.6%. The chain is built from TRBV30 and TRBJ1-1, with no clear D. Sample: peripheral blood. The TCR sequence derives from a man aged 18 to 30 with active or convalescent COVID-19. The CDR3 loop reads CALEPPQANTEAFF. CDR3 DNA: TGTGCCTTGGAACCCCCTCAGGCAAACACTGAAGCTTTCTTT. Together with reference TRBV30 and TRBJ1-1, the CDR3 gives the full variable domain: SQTIHQWPATLVQPVGSPLSLECTVEGTSNPNLYWYRQAAGRGLQLLFYSVGIGQISSEVPQNLSASRPQDRQFILSSKKLLLSDSGFYLCALEPPQANTEAFFGQGTRLTVV.